Shown below are 10 T cell receptor beta chains from a single sample sequenced in a study of radiation and T cells in renal cell carcinoma. Specified treatment: treatment-naive control, cytoreductive nephrectomy. The assay was immunoSEQ multiplex PCR, and TCRdb's table has in-frame clones only and misses some. The sample has over 9,000 clones; more than 55% are singletons. The starting material was tumor tissue, obtained from a patient whose treatment was nephrectomy without radiotherapy. All receptors come from a man aged 60 to 75 with renal cell carcinoma.

This chain joins TRBV28 and TRBJ2-7; D may be TRBD1 or TRBD2 (5 bases each). The length of the CDR3 is 15 residues. V lost 7 bases and J 5 bases, leaving 21 bases between the germline ends. The germline CDR1 and CDR2 sequences are MDHEN and SYDVKM. The CDR3 DNA follows: TGTGCCAGCAACCCGAAAGGGAGAGGGGTCCACGAGCAGTACTTC. It encodes CASNPKGRGVHEQYF. Full variable domain (outside the CDR3, taken from reference TRBV28 and TRBJ2-7): DVKVTQSSRYLVKRTGEKVFLECVQDMDHENMFWYRQDPGLGLRLIYFSYDVKMKEKGDIPEGYSVSREKKERFSLILESASTNQTSMYLCASNPKGRGVHEQYFGPGTRLTVT.

The table lists this clone with a few counts. This sequence joins TRBV7-9 and TRBJ1-1, with 7 bases that match TRBD1. Per the germline V gene, CDR1 is SEHNR and CDR2 is FQNEAQ (reference sequence). The CDR3 totals 15 residues. V lost 3 bases, J lost 8 bases, and 12 bases stayed unmatched. CDR3 amino acids: CASSFSSGGNKEAFF. DNA of the CDR3: TGTGCCAGCAGCTTCTCATCAGGGGGGAACAAGGAAGCTTTCTTT.

Regarding this clone: Compared with germline, one end of the junction differs, possibly owing to a read error. This chain links TRBV7-2 with TRBJ2-5; 7 positions match TRBD2. The CDR3 consists of 17 residues. The germline V gene encodes CDR1 SGHTA and CDR2 FQGNSA. CDR3 sequence (DNA): TGTGCCAGCAGCTACAGTAGCAGGCGGGAGACTCAAGGGACCCAGTACTTC. Translated: CASSYSSRRETQGTQYF.

The table lists this clone with a count of one. The chain has TRBV7-2 and TRBJ2-7; no firm D call. Germline V CDR1 and CDR2: SGHTA, FQGNSA. The CDR3 length is 14 residues. V was trimmed by 1 base and J by 7 bases, leaving 14 bases between them. The CDR3 spells CASSLGPSSPEQYF. DNA of the CDR3: TGTGCCAGCAGCTTAGGGCCGTCCTCGCCTGAGCAGTACTTC. The full variable domain, with the rest looked up from reference TRBV7-2 and TRBJ2-7, is GAGVSQSPSNKVTEKGKDVELRCDPISGHTALYWYRQSLGQGLEFLIYFQGNSAPDKSGLPSDRFSAERTGGSVSTLTIQRTQQEDSAVYLCASSLGPSSPEQYFGPGTRLTVT.

This clone was seen a few times. V gene TRBV5-1 combines with J gene TRBJ1-3; unclear D gene. V lost 0 bases, J lost 0 bases, and 10 bases lay in between. Germline V lookup: CDR1 SGHRS, CDR2 YFSETQ. This CDR3 comprises 16 residues. Here the CDR3 reads CASSLARVDSGNTIYF. The CDR3 DNA is TGCGCCAGCAGCTTGGCTAGGGTTGACTCTGGAAACACCATATATTTT.

V gene TRBV2 combines with J gene TRBJ1-5; TRBD1 matches at 7 bases. The CDR3 length is 14 residues. From germline, CDR1 is SNHLY and CDR2 FYNNEI. Losses at the gene ends were 4 bases for V and 4 bases for J; bases not matched to a gene: 4. CDR3 DNA sequence: TGTGCCAGCAGTGGTAGACAGGGTAATCAGCCCCAGCATTTT. This translates into CASSGRQGNQPQHF.

The chain carries TRBV7-2 and TRBJ2-2; D gene uncertain. Germline loops: CDR1 SGHTA, CDR2 FQGNSA. V lost 5 bases and J lost 0, with 13 bases in between. The CDR3 has 16 amino acids. CDR3 nucleotide sequence: TGTGCCAGCAGCCAAGGTGGGCCCTCGAACACCGGGGAGCTGTTTTTT. Translation: CASSQGGPSNTGELFF.

This chain links TRBV4-3 with TRBJ2-3, with 7 nucleotides matching TRBD2. CDR3 size: 16 residues. Germline values: CDR1 LGHNA, CDR2 YSLEER. The V and J ends lost 3 bases and 2 bases, in that order; junction bases with no gene match: 8. In nucleotides, the CDR3 is TGCGCCAGCAGCCAGGGGGGGGGAGACAACACAGATACGCAGTATTTT. Amino acid sequence: CASSQGGGDNTDTQYF.

This clone was detected only a few times. V gene TRBV30 combines with J gene TRBJ2-1; the D gene is possibly TRBD2 (7 bases). CDR1 is GTSNPN and CDR2 is SVGIG in the germline V gene (reference sequence). The CDR3 loop spans 18 amino acids. V was clipped by 4 bases and J by 7 bases, with 29 bases between them. CDR3 coding DNA: TGTGCCTGGACCAGAGATAGAACCCCGGGAGGTGGGACAAATGAGCAGTTCTTC. It specifies CAWTRDRTPGGGTNEQFF.

The chain's CDR3 is CASSLGYGNTGELFF. The DNA of the CDR3 is TGTGCCAGCAGCTTAGGTTACGGGAACACCGGGGAGCTGTTTTTT. The chain employs TRBV11-2 and TRBJ2-2; D unresolved. This CDR3 contains 15 residues. V dropped 1 base and J dropped 1 base, with 7 bases sitting between them. The germline CDR1 and CDR2 sequences are SGHAT and FQNNGV.